Listed below are T cell receptor beta chains from one sample, sequenced in a study of T cell changes during pregnancy in multiple sclerosis. TCRdb's table, derived via immunoSEQ multiplex PCR, lists solely in-frame clones and lacks some. The sample lists 40,000 or so clones; 89% were seen once. Sample: CD4+ T cells from peripheral blood mononuclear cells, taken in the first trimester of pregnancy. These receptors all come from a female donor with multiple sclerosis, enrolled in a pregnancy study. Both conserved end residues are trimmed from each CDR3.

v_gene,j_gene,CDR3aa
TRBV19,TRBJ1-5,ASSMAGTRGRSNQPQH
TRBV28,TRBJ2-3,ASSLGVAGLGADTQY
TRBV5-1,TRBJ1-1,ASSLAASKSNTEAF
TRBV5-1,TRBJ1-1,ASSLVQQGEAF
TRBV6-5,TRBJ1-5,ASSAQGKGQPQH
TRBV7-8,TRBJ1-1,ASSLVGGNTEAF
TRBV30,TRBJ2-1,AWSAGLPHLFEQF
TRBV7-9,TRBJ2-1,ASSLVGTSEPGVYNEQF
TRBV10-1,TRBJ2-1,ASSEWSGGKYNEQF
TRBV7-2,TRBJ2-4,ASSTTGYTIQY
TRBV5-5,TRBJ1-1,ASSLGGHQNAEAF
TRBV27,TRBJ1-2,ASSLLTGGNYGYT
TRBV7-9,TRBJ2-7,ASSPLQYEQY
TRBV30,TRBJ2-5,AWSARETQY
TRBV29-1,TRBJ2-4,SVEGVRGEKNIQY
TRBV29-1,TRBJ2-7,SVLQGAPYEQY
TRBV19,TRBJ2-3,ASSILAGTDTQY
TRBV10-3,TRBJ2-7,AISEGLAEEQY
TRBV25-1,TRBJ1-2,ASSPDSRYGYT
TRBV9,TRBJ2-5,ASSGRAPAGLAEEQETQY
TRBV5-5,TRBJ1-1,ASSLGPGRATEAF
TRBV19,TRBJ2-1,ASRLAGTGVSNNEQF
TRBV5-6,TRBJ2-5,ASSLELAGGKTQY
TRBV28,TRBJ1-2,ASTEGTGVGYT
TRBV7-9,TRBJ2-3,ASSLGLAETRDTQY
TRBV11-2,TRBJ2-7,ASSHYRDSTYEQY
TRBV30,TRBJ1-3,AWSSHPGTGGNTIY
TRBV5-4,TRBJ2-3,ASSSTSGRNTQY
TRBV29-1,TRBJ1-4,SVEDQEGLGEKLF
TRBV6-1,TRBJ2-2,ASSGGLAGGHFGGGELF
TRBV13,TRBJ2-2,ASSVTGGTGELF
TRBV14,TRBJ1-4,ASSQDSLKLF
TRBV10-3,TRBJ1-5,AISGQGGNQPQH
TRBV27,TRBJ1-5,ASSRDSYSNQPQH
TRBV5-6,TRBJ1-3,ASSPQGHSGNTIY
TRBV5-1,TRBJ2-3,ASSLGAGVSTDTQY
TRBV5-1,TRBJ2-5,ASSLVLAQETQY
TRBV9,TRBJ2-1,ASSGQYNEQF
TRBV5-1,TRBJ2-1,ASARSPTDYSGRLDNEQF
TRBV6-4,TRBJ2-1,ASSDSSGRARNEQF
TRBV2,TRBJ1-2,ASQGGRTENYGYT
TRBV4-2,TRBJ2-7,ASSQSSGGPVYEQY
TRBV7-2,TRBJ2-2,ASSFAGAGTGELF
TRBV19,TRBJ2-1,ASRNLAGGPYNEQF
TRBV7-2,TRBJ1-5,ASSTHRGDNQPQH
TRBV2,TRBJ1-4,ASRADSLNEKLF
TRBV5-1,TRBJ2-5,ASSLASQETQY
TRBV7-2,TRBJ2-7,ASSLRGGVREQY
TRBV11-2,TRBJ2-5,ASSLLGGGRETQY
TRBV9,TRBJ2-7,ASSAGTSARYYEQY
TRBV10-2,TRBJ2-7,ASRTGSHEQY
TRBV4-3,TRBJ2-1,ASSQDATSGSDLLF
TRBV5-1,TRBJ2-3,ASSFPAGYDTDTQY